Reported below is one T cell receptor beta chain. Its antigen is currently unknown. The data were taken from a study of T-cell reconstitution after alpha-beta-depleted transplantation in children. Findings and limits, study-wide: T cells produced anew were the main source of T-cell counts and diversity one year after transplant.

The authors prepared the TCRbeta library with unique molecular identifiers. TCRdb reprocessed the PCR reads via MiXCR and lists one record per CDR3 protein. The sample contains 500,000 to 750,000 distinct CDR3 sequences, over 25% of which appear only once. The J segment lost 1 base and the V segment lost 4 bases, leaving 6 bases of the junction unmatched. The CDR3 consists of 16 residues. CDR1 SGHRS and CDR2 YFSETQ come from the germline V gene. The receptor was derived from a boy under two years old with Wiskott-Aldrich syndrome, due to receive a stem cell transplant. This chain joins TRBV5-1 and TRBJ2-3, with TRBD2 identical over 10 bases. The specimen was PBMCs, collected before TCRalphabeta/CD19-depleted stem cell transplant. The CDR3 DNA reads TGCGCCAGCAGCGAACGACTAGCGGGTGGCACAGATACGCAGTATTTT. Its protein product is CASSERLAGGTDTQYF.